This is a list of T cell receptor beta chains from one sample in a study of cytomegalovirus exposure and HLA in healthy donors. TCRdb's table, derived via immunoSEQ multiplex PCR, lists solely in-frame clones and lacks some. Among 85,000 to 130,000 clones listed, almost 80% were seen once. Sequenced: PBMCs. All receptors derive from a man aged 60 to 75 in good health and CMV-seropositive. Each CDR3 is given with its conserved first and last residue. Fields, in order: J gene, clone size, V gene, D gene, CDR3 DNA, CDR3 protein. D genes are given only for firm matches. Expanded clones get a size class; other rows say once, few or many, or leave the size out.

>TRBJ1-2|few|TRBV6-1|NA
TGTGCCAGCAGTGAATTTCGTGGTGGACAGAGCTACACCTTC
CASSEFRGGQSYTF
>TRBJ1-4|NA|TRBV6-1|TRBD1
TGTGCCAGCAGTGTCCCGACAGGGGTCGCTGAAAAACTGTTTTTT
CASSVPTGVAEKLFF
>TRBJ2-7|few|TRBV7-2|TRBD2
TGTGCCAGCAGCTTAGACGGACTAGCGCTTTCCTACGAGCAGTACTTC
CASSLDGLALSYEQYF
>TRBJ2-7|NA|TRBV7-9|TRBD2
TGTGCCAGCAGTTTAGCGGGGAGCTCCTACGAGCAGTACTTC
CASSLAGSSYEQYF
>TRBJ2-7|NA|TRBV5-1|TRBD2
TGCGCCAGCAGCCCCGGGACTAGCGGGGGGGCAGCGAACGAGCAGTACTTC
CASSPGTSGGAANEQYF
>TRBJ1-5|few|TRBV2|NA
TGTGCCAGCAGTGAACAGGGTGCGGATCAGCCCCAGCATTTT
CASSEQGADQPQHF
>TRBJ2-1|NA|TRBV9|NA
TGTGCCAGCAGCGAGGGTGGGGCAGATGAGCAGTTCTTC
CASSEGGADEQFF
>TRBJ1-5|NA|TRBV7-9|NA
TGTGCCAGCAGCTTAGAGGGACTCAATCAGCCCCAGCATTTT
CASSLEGLNQPQHF
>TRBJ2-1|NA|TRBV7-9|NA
TGTGCCAGCAGCTTACCCCTCGACAGGATTATAGCTGAGCAGTTCTTC
CASSLPLDRIIAEQFF
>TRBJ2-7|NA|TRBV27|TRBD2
TGTGCCAGCAGCCCTGAAGGACTAGCGGGGGGGCCGGATCCCCACGAGCAGTACTTC
CASSPEGLAGGPDPHEQYF
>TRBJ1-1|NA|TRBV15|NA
TGTGCCACCAGCAGAGAGCAGGGAAACACTGAAGCTTTCTTT
CATSREQGNTEAFF
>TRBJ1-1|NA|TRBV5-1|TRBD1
TGCGCCAGCAGCCTCGGACAGGAGAGAGGCACTGAAGCTTTCTTT
CASSLGQERGTEAFF
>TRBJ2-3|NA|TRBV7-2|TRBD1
TGTGCCAGCAGCTCCGGACAGGGTTTATATACGCAGTATTTT
CASSSGQGLYTQYF
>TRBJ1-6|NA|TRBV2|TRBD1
TGTGCCAGCAGGCCCGGGACAGAGACATCACCCCTCCACTTT
CASRPGTETSPLHF
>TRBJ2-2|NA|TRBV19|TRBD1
TGTGCCAGTAGTATGACAGGGGCAACCGGGGAGCTGTTTTTT
CASSMTGATGELFF
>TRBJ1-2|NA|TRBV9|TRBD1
TGTGCCAGCAGCCCCCCCCGGACAGGGGGCGTGAGTGGCTACACCTTC
CASSPPRTGGVSGYTF
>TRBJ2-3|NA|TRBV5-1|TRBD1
TGCGCCAGCGGACAGGGCCCTTCAGATACGCAGTATTTT
CASGQGPSDTQYF
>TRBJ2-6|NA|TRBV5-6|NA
TGTGCCAGCAGCTTGGCCGTAACAACCCACCGCTCTGGGGCCAACGTCCTGACTTTC
CASSLAVTTHRSGANVLTF
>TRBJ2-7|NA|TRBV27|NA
TGTGCCAGCAGTCCCCGGCTGGAGGGTTACGAGCAGTACTTC
CASSPRLEGYEQYF
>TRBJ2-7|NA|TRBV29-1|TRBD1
TGCAGCGTTGTCACCGGGACAGGGATCTACGAGCAGTACTTC
CSVVTGTGIYEQYF